This T cell receptor beta chain was recorded in a study of identifying expanded T cells in peripheral blood. Study results and limitations: Over around two and four weeks, about 15 and 19 clones changed, versus roughly 1.1 between replicates.

The CDR3 totals 15 residues. Losses at the gene ends were 0 bases for V and 3 bases for J; bases not matched to a gene: 3. Germline V gene data show CDR1 as LGHNA and CDR2 as YNFKEQ. The assay was immunoSEQ multiplex PCR, and TCRdb's table has in-frame clones only and misses some. The sample lists some 78,000 clones; 84% were seen once. Collection occurred without any documented infections or immune events in donors. As concerns this clone: As yet, its antigen is unknown.

The clonotype was recovered from a person between 18 and 69 years old in good health. The sequenced material came from blood. The chain has TRBV4-2 and TRBJ2-3; 7 nucleotides align to TRBD2. The CDR3 DNA reads as TGTGCCAGCAGCCAAGATACAGCGGGAACAGATACGCAGTATTTT. This gives the protein CASSQDTAGTDTQYF.